The present entry profiles one TCR beta chain with its context. Its specificity is not known. Template switching added a universal primer site; cDNA carried unique molecular identifiers. Each CDR3 protein gets one entry after TCRdb re-called the 5' RACE reads with MiXCR. The sample includes more than 350,000 distinct CDR3 sequences, roughly 9% of them seen just once. The sample comes from a study of identical twins. Findings and caveats of the study: When twins shared out-of-frame alpha sequences, those sequences had excess low generation probability.

All donors were healthy Caucasians. Trimming removed 8 bases at V and 6 bases at J, with 18 bases between. From germline, CDR1 is MNHEY and CDR2 SVGAGI. The CDR3 has 14 amino acids. The sequenced material came from naive T cells sorted from blood. This chain joins TRBV6-5 and TRBJ2-3; a weak D match, TRBD1 (5 bases). This TCR was sampled from a woman aged 45-59 years in good health. The CDR3 reads CASSLDRFSDTQYF. The CDR3 DNA reads as TGTGCCAGCTCTTTAGACAGATTCTCCGATACGCAGTATTTT.